The 31 T cell receptor beta chains in this list originate from one sample, sequenced in a study of identical twins. TCRdb re-analysed the 5' RACE reads in MiXCR, keeping a single row per CDR3 protein. The sample comprises a few hundred thousand distinct CDR3 sequences, approximately 14% of which are singletons, and 0.44% rests with the top ten. This sample was shared with a second study, whose subject was yellow fever vaccine responses in identical twins.

The sequencing sample was made of CD4+ T cells sorted from blood. All receptors derive from a woman aged 18-30 years in good health.

This CDR3 reads CASSLDSTSSPLHF. CDR3 sequence (DNA): TGTGCCAGCAGCTTAGATTCCACCTCGTCACCCCTCCACTTT. J is TRBJ1-6 and V is TRBV11-2; D not certain. Trimming removed 0 bases at V and 10 bases at J, with 10 bases between. The CDR3 sequence is 14 residues long. In germline, CDR1 is SGHAT, CDR2 FQNNGV.

As regards this clonotype: A much larger clone is a single base away; this may be a read error. The chain combines TRBV10-3 with TRBJ1-6; D is uncertain. This CDR3 contains 12 residues. Germline CDR1 is ENHRY and CDR2 is SYGVKD. The CDR3 DNA reads TGTGCCTTCAGTGGTTTAAATTCACCCCTCCACTTT. It specifies CAFSGLNSPLHF.

V gene TRBV5-1 combines with J gene TRBJ2-1; D is uncertain. This CDR3 has 16 residues. Germline CDR1 is SGHRS and CDR2 is YFSETQ. Trimming pared 0 bases from V and 6 bases from J, leaving 16 bases between. The CDR3 sequence is CASSLVKSWVPNEQFF. The DNA of the CDR3 is TGCGCCAGCAGCTTGGTCAAATCGTGGGTGCCCAATGAGCAGTTCTTC.

This clonotype appeared a few times. V is TRBV4-1 and J is TRBJ2-1; D could derive from TRBD1 or TRBD2 (5 bases each). This CDR3 region has 15 residues. Germline V gives CDR1 MGHRA, CDR2 YSYEKL. V was cut by 2 bases and J by 6 bases, with 14 bases left in between. CDR3 coding DNA: TGCGCCAGCAGCCAACCGGGACGCCGGGGCAATGAGCAGTTCTTC. It yields the protein CASSQPGRRGNEQFF.

V gene TRBV2 combines with J gene TRBJ2-3, with D perhaps given as TRBD1 or TRBD2 (5 bases each). Germline CDR1 is SNHLY and CDR2 is FYNNEI. The CDR3 runs to 13 residues. Trimming removed 7 bases at V and 4 bases at J, with 12 bases between. The CDR3 here is CASIGGNADTQYF. DNA for the CDR3: TGTGCCAGCATTGGGGGTAACGCAGATACGCAGTATTTT.

This clonotype turned up a few times. V gene TRBV5-1 combines with J gene TRBJ1-4; TRBD1 matches at 8 bases. The CDR3 is 15 residues long. Germline V gives CDR1 SGHRS, CDR2 YFSETQ. V was clipped by 4 bases and J by 5 bases; unmatched bases: 7. In DNA form, the CDR3 reads TGCGCCAGCAGCCCGAGGACAGGGCGAAATGAAAAACTGTTTTTT. This gives the protein CASSPRTGRNEKLFF.

A few counts support this clonotype. The J gene is TRBJ1-2, the V gene TRBV20-1; D is uncertain. Trimming removed 0 bases from V and 3 bases from J, with 5 bases in between. Germline V gene data show CDR1 as DFQATT and CDR2 as SNEGSKA (reference sequence). The CDR3 runs 12 residues. CDR3 DNA sequence: TGCAGTGCTAGAGATAACTACTATGGCTACACCTTC. Its translation: CSARDNYYGYTF.

This clonotype was counted between two and nine times. This chain links TRBV5-1 with TRBJ1-5; no clear D. This CDR3 is built from 14 residues. The germline CDR1 and CDR2 sequences are SGHRS and YFSETQ. The V end was cut by 2 bases, the J end by 3 bases, with 9 bases between. This CDR3 is CASSFDGINQPQHF. For the CDR3, the DNA is TGCGCCAGCAGCTTCGACGGAATCAATCAGCCCCAGCATTTT. Together with reference TRBV5-1 and TRBJ1-5, the CDR3 gives the full variable domain: KAGVTQTPRYLIKTRGQQVTLSCSPISGHRSVSWYQQTPGQGLQFLFEYFSETQRNKGNFPGRFSGRQFSNSRSEMNVSTLELGDSALYLCASSFDGINQPQHFGDGTRLSIL.

The J gene is TRBJ2-1, the V gene TRBV6-1; tentative D call: TRBD2 (5 bases). From germline, CDR1 is MNHNS and CDR2 SASEGT. The V end was cut by 6 bases, the J end by 5 bases, with 17 bases between. This CDR3 contains 15 residues. The CDR3 is CASRRESRSHNEQFF. The CDR3, as DNA: TGTGCCAGCAGAAGGGAGTCTCGCAGCCACAATGAGCAGTTCTTC.

This clonotype was found a few times. The chain recombines TRBV12-3 or TRBV12-4 with TRBJ2-2; D possibly corresponds to TRBD2 (6 bases). The CDR3 is 14 amino acids. V lost 7 bases and J 0 bases, leaving 9 bases between the germline ends. The CDR3 loop reads CASMGLPNTGELFF. CDR3 DNA sequence: TGTGCCAGCATGGGACTCCCGAACACCGGGGAGCTGTTTTTT.

The J gene is TRBJ1-1, the V gene TRBV12-3 or TRBV12-4, with D possibly TRBD1 on 6 matching bases. The CDR3 consists of 14 residues. V was clipped by 6 bases and J by 2 bases, with 13 bases between them. CDR3: CASSHRGTNTEAFF. Written as DNA, the CDR3 is TGTGCCAGCAGCCACCGGGGGACAAACACTGAAGCTTTCTTT.

This chain connects TRBV5-1 to TRBJ2-7; 9 bases are a match to TRBD1. Trimming took 1 base from V and 5 from J; bases not matched to a gene: 16. In germline, CDR1 is SGHRS, CDR2 YFSETQ. CDR3 length: 18 residues. The CDR3: CASSLRGTGLTTWDEQYF. CDR3 sequence (DNA): TGCGCCAGCAGCTTGAGGGGGACAGGGTTAACGACTTGGGACGAGCAGTACTTC.

The rearrangement uses TRBV6-1 and TRBJ2-1; the D is unclear. Germline V gene lookup returns CDR1 MNHNS and CDR2 SASEGT. This CDR3 contains 11 residues. V was cut by 2 bases and J by 7 bases, with 3 bases left in between. CDR3 nucleotides: TGTGCCAGCAGTGAACCTAATGAGCAGTTCTTC. Encoded protein: CASSEPNEQFF.

This clonotype was observed a few times. This chain joins TRBV5-1 and TRBJ2-3; D is possibly TRBD1 (5 bases). Germline-derived CDR1 and CDR2 are SGHRS and YFSETQ. The V end lost 4 bases, the J end lost 0 bases, and 15 bases lay between the germline ends. This CDR3 has 16 residues. CDR3 loop: CASSTRTRASTDTQYF. The CDR3 region has the DNA TGCGCCAGCAGCACCCGGACCAGGGCCAGCACAGATACGCAGTATTTT.

This clonotype was seen many times. This chain connects TRBV7-9 to TRBJ1-1; D might be TRBD1 (6 bases). Deletions cut 1 base from V and 4 bases from J, with 7 bases between. The CDR3 extends over 13 amino acids. The germline V gene has CDR1 SEHNR and CDR2 FQNEAQ (reference sequence). The CDR3 loop is CASSLEGGTEAFF. CDR3 DNA sequence: TGTGCCAGCAGCTTAGAGGGGGGCACTGAAGCTTTCTTT.

The chain links TRBV3-1 to TRBJ1-6, with D uncertain. The V end was cut by 3 bases, the J end by 8 bases, with 8 bases between. The CDR3 extends over 13 amino acids. Looked up from germline, CDR1 is LGHDT and CDR2 is YNNKEL (reference sequence). The CDR3 reads CASSHERDSPLHF. Written as DNA, the CDR3 is TGTGCCAGCAGCCACGAGCGAGATTCACCCCTCCACTTT.

The sample holds a few counts of this clonotype. V gene TRBV12-3 or TRBV12-4 combines with J gene TRBJ1-5; no definite D call. Trimming left V 6 bases short and J 6 bases short, with 12 bases between. The length of the CDR3 is 13 residues. The CDR3 loop is CASRLQTGQPQHF. In nucleotides, the CDR3 is TGTGCCAGCAGGTTACAGACGGGTCAGCCCCAGCATTTT.

This clonotype was found a few times. The chain combines TRBV5-1 with TRBJ2-7, with 7 bases matching TRBD1. V lost 3 bases and J lost 7; bases outside the gene matches: 10. The CDR3 totals 14 residues. Germline V gene sequence: CDR1 SGHRS, CDR2 YFSETQ. The CDR3 region has the DNA TGCGCCAGCAGCTCTGAGGGGGCGCTGGGGGAGCAGTACTTC. Protein sequence: CASSSEGALGEQYF.

The sample holds many counts of this clonotype. The chain recombines TRBV2 with TRBJ2-3, with D maybe TRBD2 (6 bases). Germline V gene lookup returns CDR1 SNHLY and CDR2 FYNNEI. V was cut by 5 bases and J by 0 bases, with 9 bases left in between. This CDR3 spans 14 amino acids. Written as DNA, the CDR3 is TGTGCCAGCAGTCGGGGACTTAGCACAGATACGCAGTATTTT. Its translation is CASSRGLSTDTQYF.

The chain is built from TRBV3-1 and TRBJ1-1; a possible D gene is TRBD1 (6 bases). Germline CDR1 reads LGHDT; CDR2 reads YNNKEL (reference sequence). V was pared by 4 bases and J by 3 bases, with 12 bases between. CDR3 size: 14 residues. CDR3: CASSRGRGYTEAFF. The CDR3 DNA follows: TGTGCCAGCAGCCGGGGCAGGGGTTACACTGAAGCTTTCTTT. The full variable domain, with the rest looked up from reference TRBV3-1 and TRBJ1-1, is DTAVSQTPKYLVTQMGNDKSIKCEQNLGHDTMYWYKQDSKKFLKIMFSYNNKELIINETVPNRFSPKSPDKAHLNLHINSLELGDSAVYFCASSRGRGYTEAFFGQGTRLTVV.

Many counts were recorded for this clonotype. The J gene is TRBJ2-1, the V gene TRBV20-1; possible D gene TRBD2, 5 bases. Trimming cost V 4 bases and J 6 bases, with 19 bases left between them. The CDR3 totals 15 residues. Germline CDR1 and CDR2: DFQATT and SNEGSKA (reference sequence). Written as DNA, the CDR3 is TGCAGTGCTACAGGACTCGATCGCTCCCTCAATGAGCAGTTCTTC. Translating gives CSATGLDRSLNEQFF.

This clonotype has a handful of counts. The chain links TRBV6-2 or TRBV6-3 to TRBJ2-5, with unresolved D. V lost 3 bases, J lost 7 bases, and 6 bases lay in between. Germline CDR1 reads MNHEY; CDR2 reads SVGEGT. The length of the CDR3 is 11 residues. CDR3 region: CASSYKMTQYF. The CDR3 DNA is TGTGCCAGCAGTTATAAGATGACCCAGTACTTC.

This clonotype has a count of ten or more. V is TRBV15 and J is TRBJ2-1; TRBD2 matches 7 bases. Germline V CDR1 and CDR2: LNHNV, YYDKDF (reference sequence). The CDR3 is 14 residues long. Unmatched junction bases numbered 2, after V lost 0 bases and J lost 6 bases. In DNA form, the CDR3 reads TGTGCCACCAGCAGAGATAAGCGGGGCAATGAGCAGTTCTTC. Protein product: CATSRDKRGNEQFF. The entire variable domain, with the rest obtained from reference TRBV15 and TRBJ2-1, is as follows: DAMVIQNPRYQVTQFGKPVTLSCSQTLNHNVMYWYQQKSSQAPKLLFHYYDKDFNNEADTPDNFQSRRPNTSFCFLDIRSPGLGDTAMYLCATSRDKRGNEQFFGPGTRLTVL.

There are many counts of this clonotype. The CDR3 reads CASSPSGGSTDTQYF. In DNA, the CDR3 is TGTGCCAGCAGTCCCAGCGGAGGGAGCACAGATACGCAGTATTTT. The V and J genes are TRBV25-1 and TRBJ2-3, with D possibly being TRBD2 (6 bases). Per the germline V gene, CDR1 is MGHDK and CDR2 is SYGVNS. The V end lost 5 bases, the J end lost 0 bases, and 12 bases lay between the germline ends. The CDR3 has 15 residues.

V gene TRBV20-1 combines with J gene TRBJ2-7; no definite D call. CDR1 and CDR2 from the germline V gene are DFQATT and SNEGSKA (reference sequence). This CDR3 region has 8 residues. In DNA, the CDR3 is TGCAGCCCCCCCGAGCAGTACTTC. Residues: CSPPEQYF.

This clonotype was picked up a small number of times. This chain links TRBV6-2 or TRBV6-3 with TRBJ2-2; a possible D gene is TRBD2 (5 bases). Germline CDR1 and CDR2: MNHEY and SVGEGT. There are 14 residues in the CDR3. With 6 bases removed from V and 4 bases from J, the gap between germline ends came to 12 bases. CDR3 coding DNA: TGTGCCAGCAGGATGGAGGTTAGCACCGGGGAGCTGTTTTTT. Its translation: CASRMEVSTGELFF.

V is TRBV27 and J is TRBJ2-1; 7 nucleotides agree with TRBD2. Per the germline V gene, CDR1 is MNHEY and CDR2 is SMNVEV (reference sequence). The CDR3 is 16 amino acids. V shed 5 bases and J 6 bases; nucleotides not matched to a gene: 13. The CDR3 coding sequence is TGTGCCAGCAGTAAAGGGGACTACCGATTTAGCAATGAGCAGTTCTTC. As protein: CASSKGDYRFSNEQFF.

In this sample, this clonotype turned up a few times. The chain couples TRBV5-1 to TRBJ1-1, with 12 bases lining up with TRBD1. The CDR3 has 16 amino acids. The V and J ends lost 4 bases and 5 bases, in that order; junction bases with no gene match: 9. Germline CDR1 and CDR2: SGHRS and YFSETQ. In DNA, the CDR3 is TGCGCCAGCAGCGGGGACAGGGGGCAGTGGGGGACTGAAGCTTTCTTT. As protein: CASSGDRGQWGTEAFF.

J is TRBJ2-1 and V is TRBV4-2, with D perhaps TRBD2 (5 bases). This CDR3 is built from 15 residues. Germline V gene lookup returns CDR1 LGHNA and CDR2 YNFKEQ. V dropped 1 base and J dropped 0 bases, with 7 bases sitting between them. Written as DNA, the CDR3 is TGTGCCAGCAGCCAAGTTCGGGACTCCTACAATGAGCAGTTCTTC. This translates into CASSQVRDSYNEQFF.

A remark on this clonotype: The junction differs from germline at one of its ends, possibly a read error. V gene TRBV5-1 combines with J gene TRBJ2-7; D not certain. Germline CDR1 reads SGHRS; CDR2 reads YFSETQ. The CDR3 contains 16 residues. Here the CDR3 DNA reads TGCGCCAGCAGCTTGGCCTTAGGAGTAAACTCCGACGAGCAGTACTTC. Amino acids: CASSLALGVNSDEQYF.

The chain carries TRBV20-1 and TRBJ2-1; no clear D. Trimming pared 1 base from V and 0 bases from J, leaving 13 bases between. The CDR3 runs to 16 residues. Germline CDR1 reads DFQATT; CDR2 reads SNEGSKA (reference sequence). CDR3 protein: CSARVGGRSSYNEQFF. The CDR3 DNA sequence: TGCAGTGCTAGAGTTGGTGGACGGAGCTCCTACAATGAGCAGTTCTTC.